One and the same sample provided the 3 T cell receptor beta chains below, sequenced in a study of cytomegalovirus exposure and HLA in healthy donors. Vbeta (60) and Jbeta (13) primers were used in the PCR. Using immunoSEQ multiplex PCR, the repertoire was profiled, and TCRdb retains in-frame clones only, with some absent. Among about 150,000 clones listed, under 85% were seen once. Sequencing was carried out using PBMCs. The origin of the receptors is a young man in good health and CMV-seronegative.

V usage is TRBV11-1 and J usage is TRBJ2-7; D remains ambiguous. V lost 1 base, J lost 0 bases, and 13 bases lay in between. The CDR3 consists of 16 residues. Germline V CDR1 and CDR2: SGHAT, FQDESV (reference sequence). CDR3 residues: CASSLGAWAPSYEQYF. CDR3 bases: TGTGCCAGCAGCTTAGGGGCGTGGGCCCCCTCCTACGAGCAGTACTTC.

This clone was counted a few times. This chain uses TRBV30 with TRBJ2-7, with 8 bases aligning to TRBD2. From germline, CDR1 is GTSNPN and CDR2 SVGIG (reference sequence). Trimming at V came to 2 bases and at J to 2 bases, leaving 5 bases not matched to a gene. The CDR3 consists of 14 residues. CDR3 nucleotides: TGTGCCTGGAGTTCCAGGCGGGGGGCCTACGAGCAGTACTTC. This translates into CAWSSRRGAYEQYF. The complete variable domain, with remaining parts taken from reference TRBV30 and TRBJ2-7, reads SQTIHQWPATLVQPVGSPLSLECTVEGTSNPNLYWYRQAAGRGLQLLFYSVGIGQISSEVPQNLSASRPQDRQFILSSKKLLLSDSGFYLCAWSSRRGAYEQYFGPGTRLTVT.

The V gene is TRBV6-5, the J gene TRBJ1-2, with TRBD1 as a possible D gene (5 bases). The germline gives CDR1 MNHEY, CDR2 SVGAGI. Trimming left V 8 bases short and J 3 bases short, with 10 bases between. The CDR3 covers 12 residues. DNA of the CDR3: TGTGCCAGCTCCTGGGGCGACTATGGCTACACCTTC. This encodes CASSWGDYGYTF.